A single T cell receptor beta chain is shown here with its context. Antigen: not known. This record belongs to a study of shared clonotypes between healthy human individuals. Study results and caveats: Memory subsets generally showed smaller estimated richness than naive subsets did. In a handful of donors, about 5% of naive CD4 clonotypes appeared in common.

CDR1 and CDR2 from the germline V gene are MNHNY and SVGAGI (reference sequence). CDR3 length: 15 residues. The V and J ends lost 2 bases and 4 bases respectively, with 14 bases between them. The input for sorted-subset replicate PCRs was approximately 200 ng DNA, tens of thousands of T cell genomes. Produced via immunoSEQ multiplex PCR; TCRdb's table is partial and in-frame only. The sample holds about 1 million clones, around 75% seen once. Material: memory CD4+ T cells sorted from blood. This sample's subset: CD45RA-negative fraction. The receptor's source is a man younger than 35 in good health. The chain employs TRBV6-6 and TRBJ1-1, with D possibly being TRBD1 (5 bases). The CDR3 region has the DNA TGTGCCAGCAGTTACGGTAGGGGTCAGAGCACTGAAGCTTTCTTT. Its protein product is CASSYGRGQSTEAFF.